This TCR beta chain was retrieved from a study of shared clonotypes between healthy human individuals. Germline loops: CDR1 SGHTA, CDR2 FQGNSA. J lost 6 bases, V lost 3 bases, and 5 bases had no gene match. The CDR3 consists of 14 residues. A single count supports this clone. What it binds is not known. Those who donated, Caucasian adults without exception, all lived in Nashville, Tennessee. Across several immunoSEQ plates, the genomic DNA of each subset was split evenly. Data came from immunoSEQ multiplex PCR; TCRdb stores just in-frame clones and leaves some out. The table shows around 690,000 clones, with about 92% occurring only once. General study points: Investigators collected only blood, and repertoires in tissues likely differ.

The chain employs TRBV7-2 and TRBJ1-5; TRBD1 matches at 7 bases. The sample consisted of memory CD8+ T cells from PBMCs. Subset noted: CD45RO+ cells pooled with CCR7-negative TemRA cells. The sequence derives from a man aged 18 to 29 in good health. Some clones in this sample may be carry-over from other donors' samples. For the CDR3, the DNA is TGTGCCAGCAGCTTCGACAGGGCGGGTCAGCCCCAGCATTTT. It codes for CASSFDRAGQPQHF.